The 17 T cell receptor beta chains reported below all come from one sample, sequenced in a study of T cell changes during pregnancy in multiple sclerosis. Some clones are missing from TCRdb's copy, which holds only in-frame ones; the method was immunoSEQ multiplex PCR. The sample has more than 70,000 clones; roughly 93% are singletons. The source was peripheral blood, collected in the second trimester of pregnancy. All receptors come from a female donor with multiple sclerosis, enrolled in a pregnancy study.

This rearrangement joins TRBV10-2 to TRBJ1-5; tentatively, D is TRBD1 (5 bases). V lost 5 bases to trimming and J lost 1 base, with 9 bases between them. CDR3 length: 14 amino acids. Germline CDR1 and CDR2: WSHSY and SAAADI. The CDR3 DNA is TGCGCCAGCAGTCCCGGGGGAAGCAATCAGCCCCAGCATTTT. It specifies CASSPGGSNQPQHF.

The CDR3: CASSEGREPTNEKLFF. The CDR3 bases are TGTGCCAGCAGCGAAGGGAGGGAGCCAACTAATGAAAAACTGTTTTTT. The J gene is TRBJ1-4, the V gene TRBV11-1, with no clear D. V was trimmed by 5 bases and J by 0 bases, leaving 13 bases between them. The germline V gene has CDR1 SGHAT and CDR2 FQDESV (reference sequence). The CDR3 contains 16 residues.

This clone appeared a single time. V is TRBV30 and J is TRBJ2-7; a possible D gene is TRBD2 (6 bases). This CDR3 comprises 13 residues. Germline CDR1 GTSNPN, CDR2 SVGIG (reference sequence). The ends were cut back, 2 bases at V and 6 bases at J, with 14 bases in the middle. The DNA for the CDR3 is TGTGCCTGGAGTCGGGAGTATCACGGCGAGCAGTACTTC. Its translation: CAWSREYHGEQYF. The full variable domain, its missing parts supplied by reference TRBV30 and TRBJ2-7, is SQTIHQWPATLVQPVGSPLSLECTVEGTSNPNLYWYRQAAGRGLQLLFYSVGIGQISSEVPQNLSASRPQDRQFILSSKKLLLSDSGFYLCAWSREYHGEQYFGPGTRLTVT.

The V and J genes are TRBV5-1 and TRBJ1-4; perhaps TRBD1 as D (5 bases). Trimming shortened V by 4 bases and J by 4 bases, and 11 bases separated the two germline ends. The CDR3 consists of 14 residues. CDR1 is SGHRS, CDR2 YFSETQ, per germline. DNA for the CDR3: TGCGCCAGCAGCGAATCGGGGGTTAATGAAAAACTGTTTTTT. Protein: CASSESGVNEKLFF.

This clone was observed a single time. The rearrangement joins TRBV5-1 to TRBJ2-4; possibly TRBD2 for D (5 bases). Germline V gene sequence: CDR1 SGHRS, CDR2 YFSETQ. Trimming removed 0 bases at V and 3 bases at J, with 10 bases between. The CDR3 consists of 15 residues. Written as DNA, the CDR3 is TGCGCCAGCAGCTTGGGGTCTGAGGGCAAAAACATTCAGTACTTC. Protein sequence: CASSLGSEGKNIQYF.

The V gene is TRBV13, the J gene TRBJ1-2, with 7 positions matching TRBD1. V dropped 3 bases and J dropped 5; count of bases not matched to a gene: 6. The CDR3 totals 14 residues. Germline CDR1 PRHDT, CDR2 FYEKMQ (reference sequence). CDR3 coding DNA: TGTGCCAGCAGCTTCCACGACAGGGAATATGGCTACACCTTC. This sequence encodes CASSFHDREYGYTF.

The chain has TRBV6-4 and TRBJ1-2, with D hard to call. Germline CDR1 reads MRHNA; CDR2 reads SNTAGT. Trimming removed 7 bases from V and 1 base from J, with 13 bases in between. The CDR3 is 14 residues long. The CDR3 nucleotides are TGTGCCAGCAACCCCGGGGAGTTTAACTATGGCTACACCTTC. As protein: CASNPGEFNYGYTF.

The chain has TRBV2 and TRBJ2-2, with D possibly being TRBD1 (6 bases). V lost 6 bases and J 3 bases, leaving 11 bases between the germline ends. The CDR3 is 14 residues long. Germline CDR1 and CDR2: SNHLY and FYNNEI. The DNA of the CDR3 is TGTGCCAGCAGCGCCCACAGGGACACCGGGGAGCTGTTTTTT. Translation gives CASSAHRDTGELFF.

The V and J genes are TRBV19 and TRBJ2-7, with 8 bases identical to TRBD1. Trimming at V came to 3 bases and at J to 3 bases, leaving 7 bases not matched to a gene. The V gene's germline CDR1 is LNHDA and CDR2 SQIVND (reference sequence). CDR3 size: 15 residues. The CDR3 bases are TGTGCCAGTAGTATTCGGGCAGGGGGCTACTACGAGCAGTACTTC. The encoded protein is CASSIRAGGYYEQYF.

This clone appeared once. CDR3 amino acids: CASSLFGRRGYTF. CDR3 DNA: TGTGCCAGCAGCTTGTTTGGGCGGAGGGGCTACACCTTC. The rearrangement joins TRBV5-4 to TRBJ1-2; D call uncertain. The CDR3 is 13 amino acids. Germline assignment: CDR1 SGHNT and CDR2 YYREEE (reference sequence). The germline V and J ends were trimmed by 1 base and 8 bases, with 12 bases remaining between them.

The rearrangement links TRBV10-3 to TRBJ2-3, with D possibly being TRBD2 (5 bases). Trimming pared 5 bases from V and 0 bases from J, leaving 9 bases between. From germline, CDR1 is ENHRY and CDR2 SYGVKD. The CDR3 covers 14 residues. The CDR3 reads CAISRTGSTDTQYF. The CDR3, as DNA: TGTGCCATCAGTCGGACTGGGAGCACAGATACGCAGTATTTT.

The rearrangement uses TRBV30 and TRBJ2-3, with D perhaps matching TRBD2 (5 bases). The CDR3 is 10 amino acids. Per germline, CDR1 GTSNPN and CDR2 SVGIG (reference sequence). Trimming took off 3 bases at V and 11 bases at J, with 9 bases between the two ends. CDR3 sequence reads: CAWSGVQQYF. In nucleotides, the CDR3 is TGTGCCTGGAGCGGGGTTCAGCAGTATTTT.

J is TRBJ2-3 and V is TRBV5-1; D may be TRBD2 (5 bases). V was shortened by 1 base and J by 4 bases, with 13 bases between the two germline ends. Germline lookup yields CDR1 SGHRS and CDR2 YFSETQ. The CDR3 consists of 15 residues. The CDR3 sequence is CASSLFGDGADTQYF. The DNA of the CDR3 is TGCGCCAGCAGCTTGTTCGGGGATGGGGCAGATACGCAGTATTTT.

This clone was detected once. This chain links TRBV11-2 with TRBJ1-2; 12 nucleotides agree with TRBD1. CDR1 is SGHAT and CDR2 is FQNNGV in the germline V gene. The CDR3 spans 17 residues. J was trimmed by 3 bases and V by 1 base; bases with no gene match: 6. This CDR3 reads CASSLGPGTGGDYGYTF. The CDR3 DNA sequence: TGTGCCAGCAGCTTAGGCCCCGGGACAGGGGGCGACTATGGCTACACCTTC.

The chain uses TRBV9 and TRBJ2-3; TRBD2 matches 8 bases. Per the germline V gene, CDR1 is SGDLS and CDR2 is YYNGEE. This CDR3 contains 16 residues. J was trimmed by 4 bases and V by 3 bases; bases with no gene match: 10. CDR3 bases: TGTGCCAGCAGCGAGGGTCGGAGCGGGAGCCCAGATACGCAGTATTTT. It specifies CASSEGRSGSPDTQYF.

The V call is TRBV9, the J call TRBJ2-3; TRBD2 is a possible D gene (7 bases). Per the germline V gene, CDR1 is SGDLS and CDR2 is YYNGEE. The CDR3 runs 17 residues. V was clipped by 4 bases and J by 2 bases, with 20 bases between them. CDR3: CASSRKRGGDTTDTQYF. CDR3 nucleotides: TGTGCCAGCAGCCGCAAGAGGGGGGGGGATACCACAGATACGCAGTATTTT.

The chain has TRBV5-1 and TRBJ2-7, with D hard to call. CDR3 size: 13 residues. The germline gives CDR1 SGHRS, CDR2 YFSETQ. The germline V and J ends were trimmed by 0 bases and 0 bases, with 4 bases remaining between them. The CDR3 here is CASSLDISYEQYF. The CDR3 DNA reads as TGCGCCAGCAGCTTGGACATCTCCTACGAGCAGTACTTC.